Sequencing of this T cell receptor beta chain was carried out in a study of T cell responses to AZD1222 COVID-19 vaccine. Study-wide points: Every sample of the repertoires postdated the peak T cell response. Spike-specific TCR breadth and depth went up after people got two AZD1222 doses. Clonal diversity was possibly underestimated, and the donors were mostly white British, with more females.

In regard to this clone: The target antigen is unknown.

Only in-frame clones appear in the TCRdb table, and some are missing; sequencing was by immunoSEQ multiplex PCR. This table holds more than 100,000 clones, less than 90% found once. The sequence was collected from an adult in good health. Sequenced material: peripheral blood, taken on day 0 of AZD1222 vaccination.

The CDR3 spells CASSLFRQGSEKLFF. Here the CDR3 DNA reads TGTGCCAGCAGCTTATTCCGACAGGGCTCTGAAAAACTGTTTTTT. This rearrangement joins TRBV7-9 to TRBJ1-4; 7 bases are a match to TRBD1. CDR3 length equals 15 residues. The germline V gene encodes CDR1 SEHNR and CDR2 FQNEAQ (reference sequence). Trimming took 2 bases from V and 7 from J; bases not matched to a gene: 7.